These 27 T cell receptor beta chains originate from one sample sequenced in a study of cytomegalovirus exposure and HLA in healthy donors. The PCR used 60 Vbeta and 13 Jbeta primers. Profiled with immunoSEQ multiplex PCR; TCRdb holds only in-frame clones, not every one. Here the sample spans roughly 150,000 clones, approximately 80% being singletons. The sequenced sample consisted of PBMCs. Source of these receptors: a woman aged 40 to 55 in good health and CMV-seropositive.

The gene calls are TRBV4-2 and TRBJ1-3; D is perhaps TRBD1 (6 bases). CDR1 is LGHNA, CDR2 YNFKEQ, per germline. Trimming left V 0 bases short and J 3 bases short, with 12 bases between. The CDR3 sequence is 16 residues long. The CDR3 DNA follows: TGTGCCAGCAGCCAAGATCTCCCCAGGGGTGGAAACACCATATATTTT. Translating it yields CASSQDLPRGGNTIYF.

Only a few counts were recorded for this clone. The genes are TRBV5-4 and TRBJ2-7, with D maybe TRBD2 (5 bases). The CDR3 loop spans 15 amino acids. Per germline, CDR1 SGHNT and CDR2 YYREEE (reference sequence). Trimming left V 2 bases short and J 2 bases short, with 14 bases between. CDR3 sequence: CASSLGGGSTYEQYF. The CDR3 nucleotides read TGTGCCAGCAGCTTAGGAGGCGGATCTACCTACGAGCAGTACTTC.

This chain uses TRBV9 with TRBJ2-6; TRBD1 aligns across 12 bases. Germline V gene data show CDR1 as SGDLS and CDR2 as YYNGEE. V lost 3 bases to trimming and J lost 1 base; unmatched junction nucleotides: 8. The CDR3 length is 19 residues. In DNA form, the CDR3 reads TGTGCCAGCAGCGAAACCGGGACAGGGGGCACATCTGGGGCCAACGTCCTGACTTTC. Its protein is CASSETGTGGTSGANVLTF.

The chain combines TRBV5-8 with TRBJ1-2, with D unresolved. CDR1 is SGHTS and CDR2 is YDEGEE in the germline V gene. CDR3 length: 16 amino acids. The germline V and J ends were trimmed by 0 bases and 8 bases, with 20 bases remaining between them. The CDR3 is CASSLVDPGWTGGYTF. In DNA, the CDR3 is TGTGCCAGCAGCTTGGTTGACCCGGGATGGACTGGCGGCTACACCTTC.

The V call is TRBV2, the J call TRBJ2-7; D remains ambiguous. CDR1 is SNHLY, CDR2 FYNNEI, per germline. The CDR3 has 11 amino acids. Trimming left V 5 bases short and J 6 bases short, with 8 bases between. For the CDR3, the DNA is TGTGCCAGCAGTTATCTTAGCGAGCAGTACTTC. Its protein is CASSYLSEQYF.

A note on this clone: Other DNA variants within this sample encode the same CDR3. The V and J genes are TRBV5-4 and TRBJ2-5, with 10 positions matching TRBD2. This CDR3 spans 14 amino acids. From germline, CDR1 is SGHNT and CDR2 YYREEE (reference sequence). The V and J ends lost 5 bases and 2 bases, in that order; junction bases with no gene match: 3. CDR3 protein: CASRLAGVQETQYF. CDR3 DNA: TGTGCCAGCAGGCTAGCGGGGGTTCAAGAGACCCAGTACTTC.

This clone was counted between two and nine times. This rearrangement joins TRBV4-2 to TRBJ2-5; D might be TRBD2 (5 bases). V shed 6 bases and J shed 1 base, with 15 bases lying between them. The CDR3 is 15 residues long. The germline V gene has CDR1 LGHNA and CDR2 YNFKEQ. The CDR3 here is CASSKSRLAQETQYF. Here the CDR3 DNA reads TGTGCCAGCAGTAAGAGTAGGCTAGCCCAAGAGACCCAGTACTTC.

The V gene is TRBV27, the J gene TRBJ2-1; 8 positions match TRBD2. The germline V gene encodes CDR1 MNHEY and CDR2 SMNVEV (reference sequence). V shed 6 bases and J 6 bases; nucleotides not matched to a gene: 13. CDR3 length: 16 amino acids. This CDR3 reads CASSLLWRGVLNEQFF. The CDR3 bases are TGTGCCAGCAGCCTTCTTTGGCGGGGGGTTCTCAATGAGCAGTTCTTC.

Only a few counts were recorded for this clone. CDR3 sequence (DNA): TGTGCCAGTAGTATTCAGGGGGACGGAAACACCATATATTTT. As protein: CASSIQGDGNTIYF. The V call is TRBV19, the J call TRBJ1-3, with 7 bases aligning to TRBD1. The CDR3 length is 14 residues. V trimming: 3 bases; J trimming: 4 bases; junction bases outside the gene matches: 3. In germline, CDR1 is LNHDA, CDR2 SQIVND (reference sequence). Based on the CDR3 plus reference TRBV19 and TRBJ1-3, the full variable domain is DGGITQSPKYLFRKEGQNVTLSCEQNLNHDAMYWYRQDPGQGLRLIYYSQIVNDFQKGDIAEGYSVSREKKESFPLTVTSAQKNPTAFYLCASSIQGDGNTIYFGEGSWLTVV.

The chain links TRBV9 to TRBJ2-5, with 8 bases fitting TRBD2. CDR1 is SGDLS and CDR2 is YYNGEE in the germline V gene. The CDR3 has 16 residues. V shed 0 bases, J shed 4 bases, and the junction held 8 bases outside the gene matches. CDR3 sequence: CASSVGSGTSVETQYF. As DNA, the CDR3 is TGTGCCAGCAGCGTAGGATCCGGGACTAGTGTAGAGACCCAGTACTTC.

The rearrangement links TRBV6-5 to TRBJ2-7; D possibly corresponds to TRBD2 (6 bases). Between the trimmed V and J ends, which lost 5 bases and 4 bases, there was a span of 15 bases. The length of the CDR3 is 14 residues. The V gene's germline CDR1 is MNHEY and CDR2 SVGAGI. The CDR3 loop is CASSNLGGLYEQYF. The DNA for the CDR3 is TGTGCCAGCAGTAACCTAGGCGGACTATACGAGCAGTACTTC.

This chain joins TRBV2 and TRBJ2-2, with a tentative D call TRBD2 (5 bases). The V and J ends lost 6 bases and 3 bases respectively, with 17 bases between them. Per the germline V gene, CDR1 is SNHLY and CDR2 is FYNNEI. This CDR3 has 16 amino acids. The CDR3 DNA follows: TGTGCCAGCAGGGCCGGGCCTTCCGGGGACACCGGGGAGCTGTTTTTT. Translating gives CASRAGPSGDTGELFF.

The chain joins TRBV11-2 to TRBJ2-1; 7 bases map to TRBD2. The CDR3 totals 16 residues. J lost 5 bases, V lost 0 bases, and 7 bases had no gene match. Germline V gene sequence: CDR1 SGHAT, CDR2 FQNNGV. In DNA form, the CDR3 reads TGTGCCAGCAGCTTAGAGGGGGGGGGACGGAACAATGAGCAGTTCTTC. Amino acids: CASSLEGGGRNNEQFF.

J is TRBJ2-5 and V is TRBV7-8; 9 bases fit TRBD1. Germline assignment: CDR1 SGHVS and CDR2 FQNEAQ. The CDR3 spans 16 residues. Unmatched junction bases numbered 4, after V lost 1 base and J lost 1 base. The DNA of the CDR3 is TGTGCCAGCAGCTTAGGGACAGGGGCGGTCCAAGAGACCCAGTACTTC. As protein: CASSLGTGAVQETQYF.

This chain joins TRBV11-2 and TRBJ2-5, with D hard to call. Germline assignment: CDR1 SGHAT and CDR2 FQNNGV. The CDR3 has 12 residues. V was shortened by 5 bases and J by 5 bases, with 9 bases between the two germline ends. The CDR3 here is CASSHTGETQYF. CDR3 coding DNA: TGTGCCAGCAGCCACACCGGGGAGACCCAGTACTTC.

For the CDR3, the DNA is TGTGCCAGCAGGGGCACAGCCTATGGCTACACCTTC. Its translation is CASRGTAYGYTF. V and J are TRBV2 and TRBJ1-2; D gene unclear. V shed 6 bases and J shed 4 bases, with 9 bases lying between them. The CDR3 length is 12 residues. In germline, CDR1 is SNHLY, CDR2 FYNNEI.

The chain employs TRBV7-3 and TRBJ1-2; D unresolved. Germline CDR1 and CDR2: SGHTA and FQGTGA. Between the trimmed V and J ends, which lost 1 base and 6 bases, there was a span of 6 bases. The CDR3 spans 12 residues. This CDR3 is CASSLNGHGYTF. CDR3 DNA: TGTGCCAGCAGCTTAAATGGGCATGGCTACACCTTC.

The chain employs TRBV19 and TRBJ2-3; the match to TRBD2 covers 12 bases. Trimming took 7 bases from V and 3 from J; bases not matched to a gene: 5. Germline-derived CDR1 and CDR2 are LNHDA and SQIVND (reference sequence). The CDR3 is made up of 15 amino acids. The CDR3, as DNA: TGTGCCAGTACCCTAGCGGGAGGGTTTACAGATACGCAGTATTTT. It is translated as CASTLAGGFTDTQYF.

The chain uses TRBV25-1 and TRBJ2-1; 7 bases are shared with TRBD2. In germline, CDR1 is MGHDK, CDR2 SYGVNS. The V and J ends lost 1 base and 3 bases, in that order; junction bases with no gene match: 3. The CDR3 is made up of 15 amino acids. The CDR3 loop reads CASSEFTSVYNEQFF. The CDR3, as DNA: TGTGCCAGCAGTGAATTCACTAGCGTCTACAATGAGCAGTTCTTC.

The CDR3 reads CASSRSQGTGNTIYF. The CDR3 DNA reads TGCGCCAGCAGCCGCTCCCAGGGGACTGGAAACACCATATATTTT. This chain links TRBV5-1 with TRBJ1-3; tentatively, D is TRBD1 (6 bases). Trimming cost V 4 bases and J 2 bases, with 13 bases left between them. This CDR3 is built from 15 residues. Germline loops: CDR1 SGHRS, CDR2 YFSETQ.

In its sample, this clone was seen once. This sequence joins TRBV6-1 and TRBJ2-3; 8 bases fit TRBD2. The CDR3 loop spans 16 amino acids. V dropped 2 bases and J dropped 5; count of bases not matched to a gene: 9. Germline lookup yields CDR1 MNHNS and CDR2 SASEGT. In DNA, the CDR3 is TGTGCCAGCAGTGAAATTGTGGGGACTAGTTTAGATACGCAGTATTTT. It translates to CASSEIVGTSLDTQYF.

A single count supports this clone. This chain uses TRBV25-1 with TRBJ1-2; D is unresolved. This CDR3 is built from 14 residues. Trimming took 6 bases from V and 3 from J, leaving 14 bases between them. Germline lookup yields CDR1 MGHDK and CDR2 SYGVNS. The CDR3 reads CASRGQVGDYGYTF. CDR3 bases: TGTGCCAGCAGGGGCCAGGTGGGAGACTATGGCTACACCTTC.

Only one count was recorded for this clone. V usage is TRBV2 and J usage is TRBJ2-6, with D unclear. The germline V gene encodes CDR1 SNHLY and CDR2 FYNNEI. V lost 6 bases, J lost 2 bases, and 11 bases lay in between. The CDR3 is 15 amino acids. CDR3 region: CASSESPAGANVLTF. CDR3 sequence (DNA): TGTGCCAGCAGCGAGTCCCCGGCTGGGGCCAACGTCCTGACTTTC.

In the case of this clone: At the DNA level, this CDR3 is encoded by other sequences in the same sample as well. The rearrangement joins TRBV28 to TRBJ1-3, with 7 nucleotides matching TRBD1. CDR3 size: 16 residues. Germline assignment: CDR1 MDHEN and CDR2 SYDVKM. Unmatched junction bases numbered 8, after V lost 6 bases and J lost 0 bases. Here the CDR3 DNA reads TGTGCCAGCAGCGAAGGGACAGTTCCCTCTGGAAACACCATATATTTT. The encoded protein is CASSEGTVPSGNTIYF.

The genes are TRBV6-5 and TRBJ2-6; no clear D gene. Germline V CDR1 and CDR2: MNHEY, SVGAGI. V lost 10 bases to trimming and J lost 0 bases, with 13 bases between them. There are 15 residues in the CDR3. In DNA form, the CDR3 reads TGTGCCACCCAACTAACCGTCTCTGGGGCCAACGTCCTGACTTTC. It is translated as CATQLTVSGANVLTF.

The chain uses TRBV5-6 and TRBJ1-4; D call uncertain. Germline V lookup: CDR1 SGHDT, CDR2 YYEEEE. The V end lost 0 bases, the J end lost 1 base, and 10 bases lay between the germline ends. CDR3 length: 16 residues. For the CDR3, the DNA is TGTGCCAGCAGCTTGGGGTTCGAGGGAACTAATGAAAAACTGTTTTTT. It encodes CASSLGFEGTNEKLFF. Supplemented by reference TRBV5-6 and TRBJ1-4, the full variable domain reads DAGVTQSPTHLIKTRGQQVTLRCSPKSGHDTVSWYQQALGQGPQFIFQYYEEEERQRGNFPDRFSGHQFPNYSSELNVNALLLGDSALYLCASSLGFEGTNEKLFFGSGTQLSVL.

The V and J genes are TRBV7-2 and TRBJ1-1; 7 bases map to TRBD1. CDR1 and CDR2 from the germline V gene are SGHTA and FQGNSA. The ends lost 4 bases at V and 12 bases at J; junction bases unmatched: 8. The CDR3 spans 12 residues. CDR3 loop: CASSYRDSSTFF. DNA for the CDR3: TGTGCCAGCAGCTACCGGGACAGCTCGACTTTCTTT. Drawing the rest from reference TRBV7-2 and TRBJ1-1, the complete variable domain is GAGVSQSPSNKVTEKGKDVELRCDPISGHTALYWYRQSLGQGLEFLIYFQGNSAPDKSGLPSDRFSAERTGGSVSTLTIQRTQQEDSAVYLCASSYRDSSTFFGQGTRLTVV.